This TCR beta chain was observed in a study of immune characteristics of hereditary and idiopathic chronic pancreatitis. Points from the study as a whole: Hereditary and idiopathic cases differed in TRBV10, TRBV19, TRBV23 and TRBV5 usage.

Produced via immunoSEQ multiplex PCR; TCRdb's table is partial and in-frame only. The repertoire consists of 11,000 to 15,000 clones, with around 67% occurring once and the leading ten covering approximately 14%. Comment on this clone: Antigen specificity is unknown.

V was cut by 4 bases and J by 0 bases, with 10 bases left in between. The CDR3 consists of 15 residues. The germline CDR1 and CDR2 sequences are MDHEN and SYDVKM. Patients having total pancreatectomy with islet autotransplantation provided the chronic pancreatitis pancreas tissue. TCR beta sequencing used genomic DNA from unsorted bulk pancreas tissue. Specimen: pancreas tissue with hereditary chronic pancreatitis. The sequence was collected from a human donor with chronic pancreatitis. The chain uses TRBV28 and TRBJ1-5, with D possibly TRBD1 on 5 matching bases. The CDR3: CASSSGTSSNQPQHF. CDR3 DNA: TGTGCCAGCAGTTCCGGGACGTCTAGCAATCAGCCCCAGCATTTT.